This T cell receptor (beta chain) derives from a study of graft-versus-host responses after intestinal transplantation. Study details: Multivisceral, liver-intestinal, or isolated intestinal grafts were transplanted into recipients. Broader study findings: GvH clones occurred in recipient marrow; some first appeared in ileum or blood. Within allografts, high graft-versus-host to host-versus-graft clonal ratios were seen among patients with graft-donor T cell macrochimerism.

This CDR3 is 15 amino acids long. The germline V gene has CDR1 ENHRY and CDR2 SYGVKD. V lost 2 bases, J lost 8 bases, and 15 bases lay in between. To note about this clone: Its antigen remains unidentified.

Some clones are missing from TCRdb's copy, which holds only in-frame ones; the method was immunoSEQ multiplex PCR. Here the sample spans tens of thousands of clones, roughly 89% being singletons. This receptor was obtained from a human patient who received an intestinal transplant, so some T cells may come from the graft donor. Sequencing used PBMCs, obtained roughly 95 weeks after intestinal transplant. The genes are TRBV10-3 and TRBJ1-4; possible D gene TRBD1, 6 bases. CDR3 DNA: TGTGCCATCAGTGAGACCGGGACAAATCGAGAAAAACTGTTTTTT. Translated, it gives CAISETGTNREKLFF.